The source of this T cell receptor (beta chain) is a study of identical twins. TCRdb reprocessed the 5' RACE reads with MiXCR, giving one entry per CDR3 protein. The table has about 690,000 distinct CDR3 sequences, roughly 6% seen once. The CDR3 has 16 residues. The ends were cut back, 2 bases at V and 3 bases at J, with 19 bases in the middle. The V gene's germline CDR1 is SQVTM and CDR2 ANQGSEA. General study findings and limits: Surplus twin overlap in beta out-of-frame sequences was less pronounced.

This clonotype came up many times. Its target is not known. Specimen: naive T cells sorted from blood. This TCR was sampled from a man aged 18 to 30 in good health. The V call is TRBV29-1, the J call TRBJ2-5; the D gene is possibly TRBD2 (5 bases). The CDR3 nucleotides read TGCAGCGTTGAAAGAGGGTATACGGTGGGGAAAGAGACCCAGTACTTC. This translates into CSVERGYTVGKETQYF.